These T cell receptor beta chains were read from a single sample in a study of blood T cell repertoires in COVID-19. Clones were read by immunoSEQ multiplex PCR, and TCRdb kept only the in-frame ones, dropping some. The sample has a few hundred thousand clones; roughly 90% are singletons. The sample comprised peripheral blood. The receptors come from a man in his 60s who had recovered from COVID-19. Each CDR3 is given with its conserved first and last residue. D genes are given only for firm matches. Size values are once, few and many counts, or a class for expanded clones, and some rows have none.

d_call j_call clone_size v_call cdr3_nt cdr3_aa
. TRBJ1-2 . TRBV28 TGTGCCAGCAGTTTGCAGGGCGCGGGGGGCTACACCTTC CASSLQGAGGYTF
. TRBJ1-5 . TRBV30 TGTGCCTGGAGTGCCCGGGGTCCCCAGCCCCAGCATTTT CAWSARGPQPQHF
TRBD1 TRBJ1-1 . TRBV5-1 TGCGCCAGCAGGACAGGGGTGGTCACTGAAGCTTTCTTT CASRTGVVTEAFF
TRBD1 TRBJ1-5 . TRBV6-5 TGTGCCAGCAGTCGGACAGGGGGCCAGCAGCCCCAGCATTTT CASSRTGGQQPQHF
. TRBJ1-2 . TRBV10-3 TGTGCCATCAGTGACAGGCTGAACTATGGCTACACCTTC CAISDRLNYGYTF
. TRBJ2-5 . TRBV7-2 TGTGCCAGCAGCGAACAGGGGGGGCCCAGAGAGACCCAGTACTTC CASSEQGGPRETQYF
. TRBJ1-1 . TRBV19 TGTGCCAGTAGTATTGGTTGGCAGGCAAACACTGAAGCTTTCTTT CASSIGWQANTEAFF
. TRBJ1-5 . TRBV2 TGTGCCAGCAGAAAGGCGGGGCAGGGTGGTAGCAATCAGCCCCAGCATTTT CASRKAGQGGSNQPQHF
TRBD2 TRBJ2-2 once TRBV10-1 TGCGCCAGCAGTGAGACGAGCGGGGGGACCGGGGAGCTGTTTTTT CASSETSGGTGELFF
. TRBJ2-2 . TRBV21-1 TGTGCCAGCAGCAAGCCTATGGGACAGGTTTTTACGGGCACCGGGGAGCTGTTTTTT CASSKPMGQVFTGTGELFF
TRBD1 TRBJ2-7 once TRBV23-1 TGCGCCAGCAGTCACCCGACAGGGAGTCTTCGGTACGAGCAGTACTTC CASSHPTGSLRYEQYF